This T cell receptor beta chain stems from a study of cytomegalovirus exposure and HLA in healthy donors. Overall study: T cells numbering about 179 million yielded some 100 million unique TCR beta sequences in an earlier analysis. Study-wide results and limits: A missense DCLRE1C variant was associated with V- and J-gene trimming of TCR beta chains in a later analysis, and an independent cohort replicated the association.

A remark on this clone: Its antigen is unidentified.

60 Vbeta and 13 Jbeta primers were used in PCR. The data were produced by immunoSEQ multiplex PCR, yet TCRdb's version contains in-frame clones alone and is incomplete. The table includes some 150,000 clones, more than 75% detected once. Germline lookup yields CDR1 SGHNT and CDR2 YYREEE (reference sequence). V gave up 4 bases and J gave up 3 bases; unmatched junction bases: 3. The CDR3 loop spans 15 amino acids. Sequencing input: PBMCs. The chain joins TRBV5-4 to TRBJ1-4; 10 nucleotides agree with TRBD1. The sequence came from a man aged 30-40 years in good health and CMV-seropositive. The CDR3: CASSTGTGANEKLFF. As DNA, the CDR3 is TGTGCCAGCAGCACCGGGACAGGGGCTAATGAAAAACTGTTTTTT.